Below, 22 T cell receptor beta chains from the same sample are listed, as sequenced in a study of beta chain features in type 1 diabetes (dated 2018 in TCRdb). Library preparation was by the immunoSEQ multiplex PCR assay. The High Capacity cDNA Reverse Transcription Kit was used to reverse transcribe all of the isolated RNA, meaning that expressed TCRB transcripts were what got sequenced. In TCRdb, the immuneACCESS table is reduced to in-frame sequences with V and J assigned. These tables do not hold every clone; where another copy was compared, an unresolved V gene accounts for under half, and the others remain unexplained. The sample includes 95,000 to 150,000 clones, with 15% to 20% observed a single time. The ten largest clones represent 2.6% of the sample. For these receptors, no antigen is known. Study-wide conclusions, independent of this receptor: Type 1 diabetes patients showed a moderate but significant shortening of TCRB CDR3 length in all four CD4+ subsets.

The sample comprised central memory CD4+ T cells from blood. The receptor set was obtained from a man in his late teens or twenties with type 1 diabetes.

This clone appeared a few times. The chain employs TRBV29-1 and TRBJ1-1; no definite D call. V was cut by 2 bases and J by 4 bases, with 8 bases left in between. This CDR3 spans 12 amino acids. The V gene's germline CDR1 is SQVTM and CDR2 ANQGSEA. The CDR3 is CSVEWGGTEAFF. CDR3 DNA: TGCAGCGTTGAATGGGGAGGCACTGAAGCTTTCTTT.

This clone was seen a few times. The chain combines TRBV7-2 with TRBJ1-2; TRBD1 matches at 9 bases. The J segment lost 6 bases and the V segment lost 5 bases, leaving 7 bases of the junction unmatched. The CDR3 is made up of 14 amino acids. Germline lookup yields CDR1 SGHTA and CDR2 FQGNSA. The CDR3 reads CASSPGQGQHGYTF. The DNA for the CDR3 is TGTGCCAGCAGCCCGGGACAGGGCCAACATGGCTACACCTTC. The whole variable domain, filled in from reference TRBV7-2 and TRBJ1-2, reads GAGVSQSPSNKVTEKGKDVELRCDPISGHTALYWYRQSLGQGLEFLIYFQGNSAPDKSGLPSDRFSAERTGGSVSTLTIQRTQQEDSAVYLCASSPGQGQHGYTFGSGTRLTVV.

The chain has TRBV4-3 and TRBJ2-3, with 10 positions matching TRBD2. The junction had 5 bases not matched to a gene; V was cut back by 4 bases and J by 4 bases. The CDR3 has 15 residues. Per the germline V gene, CDR1 is LGHNA and CDR2 is YSLEER. The CDR3 DNA is TGCGCCAGCAGCCGATCCCTAGCGGGGGCAGATACGCAGTATTTT. It yields the protein CASSRSLAGADTQYF.

The chain couples TRBV9 to TRBJ2-5; 8 bases line up with TRBD1. Germline CDR1 reads SGDLS; CDR2 reads YYNGEE. The CDR3 spans 14 residues. Trimming at V came to 3 bases and at J to 11 bases, leaving 12 bases not matched to a gene. The CDR3 is CASSGQGSWGEQYF. The CDR3 DNA is TGTGCCAGCAGCGGACAGGGGTCCTGGGGAGAGCAGTACTTC.

This clone occurred a few times. This rearrangement joins TRBV25-1 to TRBJ2-5; TRBD2 matches 8 bases. The J call may not be correct, given that the DNA end is closer to TRBJ2-7. The CDR3 spans 14 residues. Per germline, CDR1 MGHDK and CDR2 SYGVNS. CDR3: CASSDPGGAYEQYF. CDR3 sequence (DNA): TGTGCCAGCAGTGATCCGGGGGGGGCTTACGAGCAGTACTTC.

This clone was seen at least ten times. The chain is built from TRBV10-3 and TRBJ2-7, with D perhaps TRBD1 (5 bases). V shed 0 bases and J shed 3 bases, with 12 bases lying between them. The CDR3 covers 15 residues. Germline V gene sequence: CDR1 ENHRY, CDR2 SYGVKD. CDR3 in amino acids: CAISESGAGNYEQYF. The CDR3 DNA reads TGTGCCATCAGTGAGTCAGGCGCAGGGAACTACGAGCAGTACTTC.

This clone was counted many times. The chain recombines TRBV7-2 with TRBJ1-1, with 8 bases lining up with TRBD1. The CDR3 consists of 13 residues. CDR1 and CDR2 from the germline V gene are SGHTA and FQGNSA. With V trimmed by 5 bases and J by 3 bases, 2 bases remained unmatched. This CDR3 reads CASSMGQDTEAFF. In DNA, the CDR3 is TGTGCCAGCAGCATGGGACAGGACACTGAAGCTTTCTTT.

V is TRBV29-1 and J is TRBJ2-7; D remains ambiguous. In germline, CDR1 is SQVTM, CDR2 ANQGSEA. There are 12 residues in the CDR3. V lost 4 bases and J 0 bases, leaving 7 bases between the germline ends. Written as DNA, the CDR3 is TGCAGCGTTGCATCGAGCTCCTACGAGCAGTACTTC. Translation: CSVASSSYEQYF.

The rearrangement joins TRBV30 to TRBJ2-5; D possibly corresponds to TRBD1 (6 bases). Germline V gives CDR1 GTSNPN, CDR2 SVGIG (reference sequence). This CDR3 comprises 13 residues. V was cut by 5 bases and J by 5 bases, with 15 bases left in between. This CDR3 reads CAWGTGLSETQYF. The DNA of the CDR3 is TGTGCCTGGGGTACAGGGTTGAGCGAGACCCAGTACTTC.

This clone showed up just a few times. The gene calls are TRBV27 and TRBJ1-6; unclear D gene. The CDR3 loop spans 13 amino acids. The V gene's germline CDR1 is MNHEY and CDR2 SMNVEV (reference sequence). Trimming left V 3 bases short and J 10 bases short, with 10 bases between. The CDR3 DNA reads as TGTGCCAGCAGTTTTCTTTCGGAGTCACCCCTCCACTTT. It yields the protein CASSFLSESPLHF.

This clone has more than one count but fewer than ten. V usage is TRBV7-2 and J usage is TRBJ2-5; a weak D match, TRBD2 (6 bases). The V end was cut by 5 bases, the J end by 2 bases, with 12 bases between. Germline-derived CDR1 and CDR2 are SGHTA and FQGNSA. This CDR3 has 14 residues. The CDR3 DNA follows: TGTGCCAGCAGCCCGAGCGGGCTTCAAGAGACCCAGTACTTC. Translating gives CASSPSGLQETQYF.

This clone has a handful of counts. The same CDR3 is also encoded by other DNA sequences in this sample. V and J are TRBV7-6 and TRBJ2-7, with TRBD2 as a possible D gene (5 bases). Germline V gene lookup returns CDR1 SGHVS and CDR2 FNYEAQ. V lost 0 bases to trimming and J lost 3 bases, with 9 bases between them. The CDR3 runs to 14 residues. CDR3 DNA: TGTGCCAGCAGCTTAGCGGGAGTGGGCTACGAGCAGTACTTC. This gives the protein CASSLAGVGYEQYF.

The rearrangement links TRBV29-1 to TRBJ2-7, with TRBD2 identical over 8 bases. This CDR3 region has 13 residues. V shed 4 bases and J 2 bases; nucleotides not matched to a gene: 4. Germline V CDR1 and CDR2: SQVTM, ANQGSEA. Written as DNA, the CDR3 is TGCAGCGTTGTCGGGGGGGTGCCCTACGAGCAGTACTTC. Encoded protein: CSVVGGVPYEQYF.

Comments on this clone: The sample carries other DNA sequences with the same CDR3. V and J are TRBV7-9 and TRBJ2-3; D not certain. Trimming left V 3 bases short and J 4 bases short, with 8 bases between. Germline V lookup: CDR1 SEHNR, CDR2 FQNEAQ (reference sequence). The CDR3 is 13 residues long. The CDR3 protein is CASSLGSADTQYF. In DNA form, the CDR3 reads TGTGCCAGCAGCTTGGGGTCGGCAGATACGCAGTATTTT.

This clone was observed a few times. CDR3 sequence reads: CAWSVGLAGGRYTQYF. In DNA, the CDR3 is TGTGCCTGGAGTGTAGGACTAGCGGGTGGGAGGTATACGCAGTATTTT. V gene TRBV30 combines with J gene TRBJ2-3; 11 bases line up with TRBD2. V gave up 0 bases and J gave up 7 bases; unmatched junction bases: 9. Germline V gene lookup returns CDR1 GTSNPN and CDR2 SVGIG (reference sequence). The CDR3 covers 16 residues.

This clone was seen more than once but under ten times. The rearrangement joins TRBV7-9 to TRBJ1-6; a weak D match, TRBD1 (5 bases). Germline V gene data show CDR1 as SEHNR and CDR2 as FQNEAQ (reference sequence). The CDR3 runs 15 residues. The V and J ends lost 5 bases and 0 bases respectively, with 8 bases between them. CDR3 residues: CASSGDSSYNSPLHF. The CDR3 bases are TGTGCCAGCAGCGGCGACAGCTCCTATAATTCACCCCTCCACTTT.

This clone was observed at least ten times. This may be a read error: a much more frequent sequence differs by one nucleotide. The chain is built from TRBV9 and TRBJ2-6; unclear D gene. Trimming cost V 4 bases and J 2 bases, with 4 bases left between them. This CDR3 has 13 amino acids. Per the germline V gene, CDR1 is SGDLS and CDR2 is YYNGEE. CDR3 coding DNA: TGTGCCAGCAGCCCCGCTGGGGCCAACGTCCTGACTTTC. It yields the protein CASSPAGANVLTF.

In nucleotides, the CDR3 is TGTGCCAGCATTGGGCGGGAGTACGAGCAGTACTTC. Protein sequence: CASIGREYEQYF. The chain uses TRBV6-5 and TRBJ2-7, with 7 bases aligning to TRBD2. This CDR3 spans 12 amino acids. The V gene end was trimmed by 7 bases and the J gene end by 4 bases; junction bases not matched to a gene: 4. The germline V gene has CDR1 MNHEY and CDR2 SVGAGI.

This clone appeared a few times. This chain joins TRBV4-2 and TRBJ2-3, with unresolved D. The CDR3 has 14 amino acids. Germline V gene sequence: CDR1 LGHNA, CDR2 YNFKEQ. Between the trimmed V and J ends, which lost 1 base and 4 bases, there was a span of 9 bases. CDR3 nucleotides: TGTGCCAGCAGCCAAGCTTCCTTTGCAGATACGCAGTATTTT. This gives the protein CASSQASFADTQYF.

This clone was observed a few times. V gene TRBV7-2 combines with J gene TRBJ2-1; maybe TRBD1 (5 bases). The V gene lost 6 bases and the J gene lost 6 bases, with 12 bases spanning the gap. CDR1 is SGHTA, CDR2 FQGNSA, per germline. The CDR3 has 13 residues. The CDR3 loop reads CASSLRGRNEQFF. CDR3 DNA: TGTGCCAGCAGTCTAAGGGGCCGCAATGAGCAGTTCTTC.

V is TRBV5-1 and J is TRBJ2-3; 9 bases line up with TRBD1. Germline-derived CDR1 and CDR2 are SGHRS and YFSETQ. Unmatched junction bases numbered 9, after V lost 0 bases and J lost 4 bases. This CDR3 has 17 amino acids. The CDR3 here is CASSLAPGQGMADTQYF. DNA of the CDR3: TGCGCCAGCAGCTTGGCCCCGGGACAGGGTATGGCAGATACGCAGTATTTT.

The table lists this clone with a few counts. The CDR3, as DNA: TGTGCCAGCAGCCAGGCGGGAGTCTCCTACAATGAGCAGTTCTTC. Protein sequence: CASSQAGVSYNEQFF. This rearrangement joins TRBV7-9 to TRBJ2-1; the match to TRBD2 covers 7 bases. Germline CDR1 SEHNR, CDR2 FQNEAQ (reference sequence). Unmatched junction bases numbered 4, after V lost 5 bases and J lost 0 bases. CDR3 length: 15 residues. The variable domain in full, completed from reference TRBV7-9 and TRBJ2-1, reads DTGVSQNPRHKITKRGQNVTFRCDPISEHNRLYWYRQTLGQGPEFLTYFQNEAQLEKSRLLSDRFSAERPKGSFSTLEIQRTEQGDSAMYLCASSQAGVSYNEQFFGPGTRLTVL.